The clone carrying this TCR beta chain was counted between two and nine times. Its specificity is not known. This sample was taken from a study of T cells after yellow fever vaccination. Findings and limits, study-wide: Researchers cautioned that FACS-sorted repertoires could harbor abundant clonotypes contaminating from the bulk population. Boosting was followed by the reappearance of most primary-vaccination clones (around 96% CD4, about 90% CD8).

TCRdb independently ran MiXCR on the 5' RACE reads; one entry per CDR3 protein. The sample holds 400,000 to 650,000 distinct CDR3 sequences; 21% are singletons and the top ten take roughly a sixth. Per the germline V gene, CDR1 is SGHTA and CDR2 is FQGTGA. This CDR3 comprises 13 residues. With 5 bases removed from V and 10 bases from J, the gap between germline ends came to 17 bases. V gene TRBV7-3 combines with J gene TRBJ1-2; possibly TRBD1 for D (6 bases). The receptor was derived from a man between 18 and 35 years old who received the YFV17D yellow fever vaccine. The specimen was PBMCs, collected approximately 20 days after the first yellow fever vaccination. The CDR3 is CASSATGTNDYTF. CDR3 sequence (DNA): TGTGCCAGCAGCGCGACAGGTACCAACGACTACACCTTC.